This TCR beta chain was sequenced for a study of shared clonotypes between healthy human individuals. This CDR3 spans 16 amino acids. Germline values: CDR1 MNHEY, CDR2 SVGAGI. J was trimmed by 0 bases and V by 4 bases; bases with no gene match: 6. Sequenced by immunoSEQ multiplex PCR; TCRdb stores in-frame clones only, minus some. This sample has nearly 750,000 clones; around 70% occur once, and the top ten carry approximately 2%. Notes on the study in general: A generally larger estimated richness was seen in naive subsets than in memory subsets. Non-shared clonotypes showed lower generation probabilities than clonotypes common to all four donors.

As concerns this clone: Its antigen is undetermined.

J is TRBJ2-7 and V is TRBV6-5; 10 bases line up with TRBD1. The sequencing input was memory CD4+ T cells sorted from blood. This sample's subset: CD45RA-negative fraction. The TCR originated in a woman between 25 and 40 years old in good health. CDR3 sequence (DNA): TGTGCCAGCAGTTCTACCGGGACAGGGGTCTCCTACGAGCAGTACTTC. The encoded protein is CASSSTGTGVSYEQYF.